The 4 T cell receptor beta chains in this list originate from one sample, sequenced in a study of shared clonotypes between healthy human individuals. Sequencing was performed with immunoSEQ multiplex PCR; in TCRdb, only in-frame clones are kept and a portion is missing. Altogether about 2.3 million clones are present, 85% to 95% being singletons, with the ten largest covering approximately 0.39%. The sequenced sample consisted of naive CD4+ T cells from PBMCs. Stated subset: CD45RA+ positively selected. Receptor source: a man between 18 and 35 years old in good health. Some clones in this sample may be carry-over from other donors' samples.

In this sample, this clone turned up once. No DNA is shown, since the ends of the CDR3 on it are uncertain; the CDR3 is the one TCRdb lists. The chain links TRBV19 to TRBJ1-3. The CDR3 comprises 14 residues, both ends counted. The germline gives CDR1 LNHDA, CDR2 SQIVND (reference sequence). The CDR3 loop reads CASTSGAGGNTIYF.

V is TRBV30 and J is TRBJ1-1, with D perhaps matching TRBD1 (6 bases). The CDR3 is 14 residues long. The V gene lost 3 bases and the J gene lost 4 bases, with 15 bases spanning the gap. Germline loops: CDR1 GTSNPN, CDR2 SVGIG (reference sequence). The CDR3, as DNA: TGTGCCTGGAGCCTGACACAGGGACGCACTGAAGCTTTCTTT. Translation gives CAWSLTQGRTEAFF.

This chain uses TRBV10-2 with TRBJ2-1; D remains unclear. Germline CDR1 reads WSHSY; CDR2 reads SAAADI. The CDR3 totals 12 residues. V lost 5 bases and J lost 7, with 9 bases in between. This CDR3 reads CASSLGFNEQFF. CDR3 nucleotides: TGCGCCAGCAGTCTAGGGTTTAATGAGCAGTTCTTC.

The rearrangement links TRBV5-1 to TRBJ1-3, with D maybe TRBD1 (5 bases). The CDR3 has 16 residues. Between the trimmed V and J ends, which lost 2 bases and 1 base, there was a span of 13 bases. Germline V lookup: CDR1 SGHRS, CDR2 YFSETQ. The CDR3 loop is CASSFLQASSGNTIYF. In DNA, the CDR3 is TGCGCCAGCAGCTTTTTACAGGCATCTTCTGGAAACACCATATATTTT.